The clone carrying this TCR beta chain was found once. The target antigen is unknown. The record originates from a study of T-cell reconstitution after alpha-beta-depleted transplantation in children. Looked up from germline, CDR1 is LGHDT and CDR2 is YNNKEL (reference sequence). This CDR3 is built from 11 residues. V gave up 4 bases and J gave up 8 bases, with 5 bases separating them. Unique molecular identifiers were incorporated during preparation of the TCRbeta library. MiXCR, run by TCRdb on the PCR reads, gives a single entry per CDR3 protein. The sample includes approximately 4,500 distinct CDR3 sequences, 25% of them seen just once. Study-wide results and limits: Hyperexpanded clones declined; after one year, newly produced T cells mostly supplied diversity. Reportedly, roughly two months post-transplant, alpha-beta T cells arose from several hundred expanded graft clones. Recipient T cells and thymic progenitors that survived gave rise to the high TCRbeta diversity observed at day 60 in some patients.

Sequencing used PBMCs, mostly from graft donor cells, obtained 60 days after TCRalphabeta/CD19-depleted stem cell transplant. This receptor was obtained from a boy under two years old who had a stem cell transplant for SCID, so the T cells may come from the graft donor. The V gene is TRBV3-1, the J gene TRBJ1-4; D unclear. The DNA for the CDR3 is TGTGCCAGCAGCCTAGGGGAAAAACTGTTTTTT. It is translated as CASSLGEKLFF.